One TCR beta chain is described in this entry. Its binding antigen is unknown. Base qualities are missing; no much larger clone stands one base away. TCRbeta CDR3 regions were amplified from genomic DNA by means of the immunoSEQ Assay, a bias-controlled multiplex PCR. Per the original workflow: The number of nucleated cells in each sample was estimated from the amplification of reference gene primers within the assay. To quantify the absolute abundance of each unique TCRbeta CDR3 rearrangement, sequence reads were collapsed and filtered. Productive Simpson clonality was computed per sample as the square root of Simpson's diversity index over productive rearrangements. TCRdb stores this immuneACCESS table with in-frame sequences only. Part of the clones is absent; in the studies checked, under half of the shortfall reflects unresolved V genes, and no reason is known for the rest. The DNA was the basis for D and trimming; V, J and clone size are from that table. In all, the sample holds nearly 250,000 clones, and 85% of those were seen once. The ten biggest clones cover 9.1% of the sample.

Participants in the prospective study were aged roughly 18 to 89 years, lived in about two dozen United States geographic areas, and enrolled through a virtual design. In the prospective study, participants were assigned to cohorts based on the clinical history participants reported in a screening survey and a study questionnaire. In the prospective study, mobile phlebotomists collected whole blood, serum and a nasopharyngeal or oropharyngeal swab from each participant. Participants in the prospective study had the option to provide additional blood draws and questionnaires over a roughly 2-month period. Blood samples from the prospective study were shipped frozen or at room temperature prior to DNA extraction. These data originate in a study of blood T cell repertoires in COVID-19 (dated by TCRdb to the early 2020s). For the study in its entirety: The collaborator samples originated in the United States, Italy and Spain and spanned the acute and convalescent phases of COVID-19. The material from the prospective study consisted of cDNA or gDNA derived from T cells, B-cell-depleted T cells, or PBMCs. The dataset comprised deeply sampled blood TCRbeta repertoires from subjects exposed to, actively infected with, or recovered from COVID-19. The repertoires were released in a freely available public database meant as a resource for research on the immune response to SARS-CoV-2. The samples were drawn from the first 160 participants of the ongoing ImmuneRACE study and from under 1,500 subjects provided by 6 global collaborators. The sample metadata nearly always contained a de-identified subject ID, COVID-19 status, age in years and sex. Where available, HLA class I and class II types were taken from metadata supplied by the sample provider and were not determined by assay-based typing.

Clipping removes 3 bases from V and 5 bases from J, with 8 as the unmatched junction base count. The germline V gene gives CDR1 as SNHLY and CDR2 as FYNNEI. Inclusive of the bounding cysteine and phenylalanine, the CDR3 is 15 residues long. Just the 45-base CDR3 DNA is kept, in frame starting at base 1. What the work shows at the level of the full study, not this receptor alone: How much clinical and demographic metadata was included differed by source and by participant, and the metadata was provided uncurated.

In this chain, TRBV2 is recombined with TRBJ2-7; TRBD2 lines up with 9 middle nucleotides. Material for sequencing was PBMCs or T cells enriched from blood (not recorded which). This TCR derives from a woman aged 45-59 years with acute COVID-19. The encoded CDR3 is CASSDFAGGPNEQYF. The sequenced DNA is TGTGCCAGCAGTGATTTTGCGGGGGGGCCCAACGAGCAGTACTTC.